Below, 31 T cell receptor beta chains from the same sample are listed, as sequenced in a study of human T cells and chemical hapten exposure. MiXCR, applied by TCRdb to the RACE reads, yields one record per CDR3 protein. The profile shows 100,000 or so distinct CDR3 sequences, under 40% of them singletons. Stated time point: patch test 3, about 24 weeks after DPC sensitization. Regarding treatment: therapeutic diphenylcyclopropenone sensitization with weekly scalp DPC. Sequenced material: whole blood, taken in connection with sensitization to the hapten diphenylcyclopropenone (DPC). Every receptor here comes from a man aged 40-55 years with alopecia areata. Some clones in this sample may be carry-over from other donors' samples.

This clonotype has more than one count but fewer than ten. The V and J genes are TRBV9 and TRBJ2-3; no definite D call. The CDR3 has 15 residues. V dropped 0 bases and J dropped 0 bases, with 8 bases sitting between them. Germline V CDR1 and CDR2: SGDLS, YYNGEE. As DNA, the CDR3 is TGTGCCAGCAGCGTAGAGCTAGTCAGCACAGATACGCAGTATTTT. As protein: CASSVELVSTDTQYF.

This clonotype was detected only once. This chain links TRBV7-2 with TRBJ2-3; TRBD2 aligns across 12 bases. CDR1 and CDR2 from the germline V gene are SGHTA and FQGNSA. V shed 5 bases, J shed 0 bases, and the junction held 3 bases outside the gene matches. The CDR3 consists of 16 residues. In nucleotides, the CDR3 is TGTGCCAGCAGCAAAGGACTAGCGGGAAGCACAGATACGCAGTATTTT. Protein: CASSKGLAGSTDTQYF.

This clonotype has only a few counts. The chain has TRBV6-2 or TRBV6-3 and TRBJ1-4, with D perhaps TRBD1 (6 bases). V was trimmed by 3 bases and J by 7 bases, leaving 9 bases between them. CDR1 and CDR2 from the germline V gene are MNHEY and SVGEGT. The CDR3 runs 13 residues. CDR3 DNA sequence: TGTGCCAGCAGTTATTACAGGGTTGAAAAACTGTTTTTT. Its protein product is CASSYYRVEKLFF.

This clonotype occurred many times. J is TRBJ2-3 and V is TRBV7-2; 8 bases are a match to TRBD2. The trim removed 5 bases at V and 4 bases at J, leaving 5 bases unmatched. The CDR3 spans 14 residues. Germline V gene data show CDR1 as SGHTA and CDR2 as FQGNSA. In nucleotides, the CDR3 is TGTGCCAGCAGCCCCGGGAGGGTGGCAGATACGCAGTATTTT. Its translation: CASSPGRVADTQYF.

The rearrangement uses TRBV5-1 and TRBJ2-6, with a tentative D call TRBD1 (6 bases). The CDR3 is 18 amino acids. V lost 1 base and J lost 1, with 15 bases in between. The V gene's germline CDR1 is SGHRS and CDR2 YFSETQ. CDR3 in amino acids: CASSLFPGALSGANVLTF. The CDR3 DNA reads TGCGCCAGCAGCTTGTTTCCAGGGGCCTTATCTGGGGCCAACGTCCTGACTTTC.

The V call is TRBV7-8, the J call TRBJ1-4; 9 bases are a match to TRBD1. Germline V gene sequence: CDR1 SGHVS, CDR2 FQNEAQ. This CDR3 spans 15 amino acids. J lost 6 bases, V lost 8 bases, and 10 bases had no gene match. The CDR3 here is CASGSRTGEYEKLFF. DNA for the CDR3: TGTGCCAGCGGGTCGAGGACAGGGGAATATGAAAAACTGTTTTTT. The full variable domain, completed using reference TRBV7-8 and TRBJ1-4, is GAGVSQSPRYKVAKRGQDVALRCDPISGHVSLFWYQQALGQGPEFLTYFQNEAQLDKSGLPSDRFFAERPEGSVSTLKIQRTQQEDSAVYLCASGSRTGEYEKLFFGSGTQLSVL.

The chain employs TRBV27 and TRBJ2-3; D is perhaps TRBD1 (6 bases). Deletions cut 5 bases from V and 7 bases from J, with 13 bases between. The CDR3 sequence is 13 residues long. The V gene's germline CDR1 is MNHEY and CDR2 SMNVEV (reference sequence). CDR3 in DNA: TGTGCCAGCAGTCAACAGGGCCTAAATACGCAGTATTTT. It encodes CASSQQGLNTQYF.

This clonotype was counted only a few times. The gene calls are TRBV7-6 and TRBJ1-1, with TRBD1 identical over 10 bases. This CDR3 has 13 residues. The J segment lost 10 bases and the V segment lost 4 bases, leaving 6 bases of the junction unmatched. Germline V lookup: CDR1 SGHVS, CDR2 FNYEAQ. In DNA form, the CDR3 reads TGTGCCAGCAGCTCGTTGGGACAGGGGAGAGCTTTCTTT. Its translation: CASSSLGQGRAFF.

Note on this clonotype: At one of its ends the junction is not consistent with the germline gene, which may arise from a read error. V gene TRBV6-2 or TRBV6-3 combines with J gene TRBJ2-3; TRBD2 is a possible D gene (6 bases). CDR3 size: 14 residues. Germline lookup yields CDR1 MNHEY and CDR2 SVGEGT. As DNA, the CDR3 is TGTGCCAACAGTGCGCGGGGTCGGGAAGATACGCAGTATTTT. As protein: CANSARGREDTQYF.

This clonotype has just a few counts. The chain is built from TRBV6-5 and TRBJ2-6; 9 bases agree with TRBD1. Germline V CDR1 and CDR2: MNHEY, SVGAGI. CDR3 length equals 18 residues. V shed 5 bases, J shed 0 bases, and the junction held 8 bases outside the gene matches. The CDR3 is CASSPRQGVPSGANVLTF. CDR3 nucleotides: TGTGCCAGCAGTCCCCGACAGGGGGTTCCCTCTGGGGCCAACGTCCTGACTTTC.

This clonotype appeared a few times. V gene TRBV29-1 combines with J gene TRBJ1-1; the D gene is possibly TRBD1 (5 bases). CDR3 length equals 13 residues. Trimming took off 3 bases at V and 0 bases at J, with 8 bases between the two ends. Germline assignment: CDR1 SQVTM and CDR2 ANQGSEA. As DNA, the CDR3 is TGCAGCGTTGAGGGACGGATGAACACTGAAGCTTTCTTT. Encoded protein: CSVEGRMNTEAFF.

This clonotype was detected only a few times. CDR3 DNA sequence: TGTGCCAGCAGTTACCGGGACAGCGGGGATGAGCAGTTCTTC. Its translation: CASSYRDSGDEQFF. The J gene is TRBJ2-1, the V gene TRBV6-2 or TRBV6-3; D is tentatively TRBD1 or TRBD2 (7 bases each). V was shortened by 2 bases and J by 8 bases, with 13 bases between the two germline ends. Germline V gene data show CDR1 as MNHEY and CDR2 as SVGEGT. The CDR3 length is 14 residues.

This rearrangement joins TRBV15 to TRBJ2-3, with TRBD1 identical over 7 bases. Germline V gives CDR1 LNHNV, CDR2 YYDKDF (reference sequence). CDR3 length: 15 residues. V was clipped by 9 bases and J by 3 bases; unmatched bases: 12. The CDR3 sequence is CATAAEGARTDTQYF. CDR3 DNA sequence: TGTGCCACGGCCGCCGAGGGGGCGAGGACAGATACGCAGTATTTT.

The V and J genes are TRBV18 and TRBJ2-5; D gene ambiguous. V was trimmed by 5 bases and J by 4 bases, leaving 8 bases between them. The CDR3 consists of 12 residues. From germline, CDR1 is KGHSH and CDR2 LQKENI. Here the CDR3 DNA reads TGTGCCAGCTCAACAAGCCCAGAGACCCAGTACTTC. Amino acids: CASSTSPETQYF.

The chain recombines TRBV21-1 with TRBJ2-7. TRBV21-1 is annotated as a pseudogene. The CDR3 consists of 15 residues. The CDR3 nucleotides are TGTGCCAGCAGCAACTCCGGAGCCGAGGTCGGCGAGCAGTACGTC. Encoded protein: CASSNSGAEVGEQYV.

Judged by abundance, this clonotype is medium-sized. V usage is TRBV6-4 and J usage is TRBJ2-3, with 10 bases that match TRBD2. Per germline, CDR1 MRHNA and CDR2 SNTAGT. V trimming: 2 bases; J trimming: 1 base; junction bases outside the gene matches: 0. The CDR3 extends over 15 amino acids. CDR3 DNA sequence: TGTGCCAGCAGTGACGGGACTAGCGGCACAGATACGCAGTATTTT. Its translation: CASSDGTSGTDTQYF.

The chain links TRBV3-1 to TRBJ2-1, with 7 bases aligning to TRBD2. Germline loops: CDR1 LGHDT, CDR2 YNNKEL (reference sequence). The CDR3 totals 11 residues. J gave up 9 bases and V 10 bases, and 6 bases lay outside the gene matches. CDR3 region: CATGAGSEQFF. The DNA of the CDR3 is TGTGCCACCGGAGCGGGAAGTGAGCAGTTCTTC.

The CDR3: CASSPSWGEQVYEQYV. Written as DNA, the CDR3 is TGTGCCAGCTCACCGTCCTGGGGGGAGCAGGTCTACGAGCAGTACGTC. V is TRBV18 and J is TRBJ2-7; D perhaps matches TRBD2 (6 bases). Per the germline V gene, CDR1 is KGHSH and CDR2 is LQKENI. The CDR3 covers 16 residues. V lost 3 bases and J lost 3, with 18 bases in between.

The CDR3, as DNA: TGTGCCAGCAGCCAATTAGCGGGAGCAGGTGAGCAGTACGTC. It yields the protein CASSQLAGAGEQYV. The V and J genes are TRBV14 and TRBJ2-7; TRBD2 aligns across 9 bases. In germline, CDR1 is SGHDN, CDR2 FVKESK. This CDR3 spans 14 amino acids. The junction had 6 bases not matched to a gene; V was cut back by 2 bases and J by 7 bases.

This clonotype was found a few times. The chain carries TRBV2 and TRBJ2-6; D gene ambiguous. The CDR3 consists of 15 residues. CDR1 and CDR2 from the germline V gene are SNHLY and FYNNEI. V was shortened by 2 bases and J by 0 bases, with 5 bases between the two germline ends. CDR3 amino acids: CASSEQNSGANVLTF. CDR3 nucleotide sequence: TGTGCCAGCAGTGAACAGAACTCTGGGGCCAACGTCCTGACTTTC.

The chain carries TRBV25-1 and TRBJ2-7; D unresolved. Trimming left V 3 bases short and J 4 bases short, with 13 bases between. The CDR3 is 14 residues long. CDR1 is MGHDK and CDR2 is SYGVNS in the germline V gene. CDR3 loop: CASSDINSDYEQYF. The DNA for the CDR3 is TGTGCCAGCAGTGATATTAACAGCGATTACGAGCAGTACTTC.

J is TRBJ2-2 and V is TRBV6-6; D is ambiguous. The V gene's germline CDR1 is MNHNY and CDR2 SVGAGI (reference sequence). V was clipped by 6 bases and J by 3 bases, with 14 bases between them. The CDR3 consists of 15 residues. The CDR3 loop is CASSHTVTYTGELFF. For the CDR3, the DNA is TGTGCCAGCAGCCACACAGTTACATACACCGGGGAGCTGTTTTTT.

This clonotype was seen a few times. The CDR3 is CASSLMGGNTEAFF. The CDR3 nucleotides read TGTGCCAGCAGTTTGATGGGGGGGAACACTGAAGCTTTCTTT. The J gene is TRBJ1-1, the V gene TRBV12-3 or TRBV12-4; a weak D match, TRBD1 (5 bases). Trimming took 3 bases from V and 1 from J, leaving 9 bases between them. The CDR3 is 14 residues long.

The rearrangement joins TRBV24-1 to TRBJ2-7; TRBD1 might be the D (6 bases). Trimming stripped 6 bases from V and 4 bases from J, with 15 bases between. The CDR3 is 14 residues long. Germline V gene data show CDR1 as KGHDR and CDR2 as SFDVKD. Here the CDR3 DNA reads TGTGCCACCAGTCGCCCCCAGGGGAATTACGAGCAGTACGTC. Its protein product is CATSRPQGNYEQYV.

The chain links TRBV5-1 to TRBJ2-6; D not certain. This CDR3 is 16 amino acids long. In germline, CDR1 is SGHRS, CDR2 YFSETQ. Trimming pared 0 bases from V and 2 bases from J, leaving 9 bases between. The CDR3 loop reads CASSLAGEPGANVLTF. The CDR3 nucleotides are TGCGCCAGCAGCTTGGCGGGCGAGCCTGGGGCCAACGTCCTGACTTTC.

This clonotype was recorded a few times. The chain links TRBV27 to TRBJ2-5; 8 nucleotides align to TRBD2. V dropped 7 bases and J dropped 5; count of bases not matched to a gene: 9. The germline V gene has CDR1 MNHEY and CDR2 SMNVEV (reference sequence). This CDR3 comprises 14 residues. The CDR3 spells CASIYPGGVETQYF. DNA for the CDR3: TGTGCCAGCATTTACCCGGGAGGGGTGGAGACCCAGTACTTC.

This clonotype appeared a few times. The rearrangement joins TRBV28 to TRBJ1-5, with 8 bases lining up with TRBD1. This CDR3 is 14 amino acids long. V lost 5 bases and J lost 8; bases outside the gene matches: 8. Looked up from germline, CDR1 is MDHEN and CDR2 is SYDVKM. CDR3 loop: CASSPTGGGEPQHF. The CDR3 DNA reads as TGTGCCAGCAGTCCCACAGGGGGAGGGGAGCCCCAGCATTTT.

The chain uses TRBV5-1 and TRBJ2-7, with a possible D match to TRBD1 (6 bases). Trimming shortened V by 0 bases and J by 5 bases, and 21 bases separated the two germline ends. Germline V gene sequence: CDR1 SGHRS, CDR2 YFSETQ. The CDR3 runs 17 residues. This CDR3 is CASSLAPPGTNLDEQYF. The CDR3 bases are TGCGCCAGCAGCTTGGCCCCCCCCGGGACAAATTTGGACGAGCAGTACTTC.

This clonotype occurred a few times. This chain uses TRBV28 with TRBJ2-7; a weak D match, TRBD2 (6 bases). Trimming stripped 5 bases from V and 5 bases from J, with 19 bases between. This CDR3 contains 15 residues. The V gene's germline CDR1 is MDHEN and CDR2 SYDVKM. In DNA form, the CDR3 reads TGTGCCAGCAGTGCCCCCGGGACTGGGGACCACGAGCAGTACTTC. Translation: CASSAPGTGDHEQYF.

This clonotype was recorded a few times. The chain joins TRBV5-5 to TRBJ2-1; 9 positions agree with TRBD2. Germline CDR1 SGHKS, CDR2 YYEKEE (reference sequence). The CDR3 length is 15 residues. V trimming: 0 bases; J trimming: 4 bases; junction bases outside the gene matches: 2. DNA for the CDR3: TGTGCCAGCAGCTTGGGGCTAGCGGGGTACAATGAGCAGTTCTTC. This encodes CASSLGLAGYNEQFF.

This clonotype turned up a few times. The rearrangement links TRBV5-6 to TRBJ1-4; D possibly corresponds to TRBD1 (5 bases). The CDR3 is 15 amino acids. The germline V and J ends were trimmed by 1 base and 6 bases, with 13 bases remaining between them. Germline V gene sequence: CDR1 SGHDT, CDR2 YYEEEE. The CDR3 is CASSLRGEGDEKLFF. Here the CDR3 DNA reads TGTGCCAGCAGCTTGCGAGGGGAAGGCGATGAAAAACTGTTTTTT.